One sample yielded the 16 T cell receptor beta chains listed below, sequenced in a study of cytomegalovirus exposure and HLA in healthy donors. 60 Vbeta and 13 Jbeta primers were used in PCR. The method was immunoSEQ multiplex PCR; TCRdb's version includes in-frame clones alone and lacks a portion of them. The table lists about 170,000 clones, approximately 82% of them singletons, with 1.5% in the top ten. The sequenced sample was PBMCs. Every receptor here comes from a male donor in good health and CMV-seronegative.

This clone was detected a few times. The chain combines TRBV7-9 with TRBJ1-2; the D gene is possibly TRBD1 (5 bases). V lost 6 bases and J lost 8, with 19 bases in between. CDR3 length: 14 residues. Germline CDR1 and CDR2: SEHNR and FQNEAQ (reference sequence). The CDR3, as DNA: TGTGCCAGCAGTCGTCGAGGGAGGAGGGGAGGCTACACCTTC. Its protein is CASSRRGRRGGYTF.

V usage is TRBV4-1 and J usage is TRBJ2-5; the match to TRBD2 covers 10 bases. This CDR3 is 16 amino acids long. The germline gives CDR1 MGHRA, CDR2 YSYEKL. V was pared by 3 bases and J by 3 bases, with 7 bases of the junction left unmatched. Here the CDR3 reads CASSQSRTSGKETQYF. CDR3 DNA sequence: TGCGCCAGCAGCCAGTCGAGGACTAGCGGAAAAGAGACCCAGTACTTC.

The chain joins TRBV19 to TRBJ1-4; D is ambiguous. The CDR3 totals 11 residues. Germline loops: CDR1 LNHDA, CDR2 SQIVND (reference sequence). V lost 4 bases and J lost 8, with 5 bases in between. In DNA, the CDR3 is TGTGCCAGTAGTACCGGGGAAAAACTGTTTTTT. Translated, it gives CASSTGEKLFF.

V gene TRBV13 combines with J gene TRBJ2-1, with 11 bases fitting TRBD2. The germline gives CDR1 PRHDT, CDR2 FYEKMQ (reference sequence). The CDR3 has 15 residues. Losses at the gene ends were 5 bases for V and 7 bases for J; bases not matched to a gene: 7. The CDR3 DNA reads as TGTGCCAGCAGCCGATTTAGCGGGGGGGTGAATGAGCAGTTCTTC. This sequence encodes CASSRFSGGVNEQFF.

V and J are TRBV19 and TRBJ2-2; 7 positions agree with TRBD1. This CDR3 has 15 amino acids. Germline-derived CDR1 and CDR2 are LNHDA and SQIVND (reference sequence). The junction had 3 bases not matched to a gene; V was cut back by 1 base and J by 4 bases. CDR3: CASSIGQGSTGELFF. CDR3 nucleotides: TGTGCCAGTAGTATAGGACAGGGCAGCACCGGGGAGCTGTTTTTT.

The rearrangement links TRBV6-5 to TRBJ1-2; 8 bases agree with TRBD1. Germline V CDR1 and CDR2: MNHEY, SVGAGI. V was pared by 5 bases and J by 4 bases, with 3 bases of the junction left unmatched. This CDR3 is built from 13 residues. The CDR3 sequence is CASSPQGGYGYTF. The DNA of the CDR3 is TGTGCCAGCAGTCCACAGGGGGGCTATGGCTACACCTTC.

The chain recombines TRBV7-2 with TRBJ2-1; 7 nucleotides align to TRBD2. This CDR3 is built from 16 residues. The V gene's germline CDR1 is SGHTA and CDR2 FQGNSA. With V trimmed by 5 bases and J by 2 bases, 9 bases remained unmatched. CDR3 in DNA: TGTGCCAGCAGCCTACATAGCGGGCCACCCTACAATGAGCAGTTCTTC. This translates into CASSLHSGPPYNEQFF. Full variable domain (rest looked up from reference TRBV7-2 and TRBJ2-1): GAGVSQSPSNKVTEKGKDVELRCDPISGHTALYWYRQSLGQGLEFLIYFQGNSAPDKSGLPSDRFSAERTGGSVSTLTIQRTQQEDSAVYLCASSLHSGPPYNEQFFGPGTRLTVL.

The chain has TRBV13 and TRBJ2-7; TRBD2 matches 8 bases. From germline, CDR1 is PRHDT and CDR2 FYEKMQ (reference sequence). CDR3 length equals 14 residues. V shed 6 bases and J 5 bases; nucleotides not matched to a gene: 9. The CDR3 DNA is TGTGCCAGCAGGGGGGGAAGCGGGGGCCACGAGCAGTACTTC. Its translation is CASRGGSGGHEQYF.

The J gene is TRBJ2-7, the V gene TRBV5-1; a possible D gene is TRBD1 (6 bases). Trimming pared 0 bases from V and 1 base from J, leaving 11 bases between. The CDR3 is 15 residues long. Germline V CDR1 and CDR2: SGHRS, YFSETQ. Written as DNA, the CDR3 is TGCGCCAGCAGCTTGGACAGGGAGTGGTCCTACGAGCAGTACTTC. Translated: CASSLDREWSYEQYF.

The chain is built from TRBV11-2 and TRBJ2-5; D may be TRBD2 (5 bases). V dropped 5 bases and J dropped 4 bases, with 14 bases sitting between them. This CDR3 has 14 amino acids. Looked up from germline, CDR1 is SGHAT and CDR2 is FQNNGV. The CDR3 DNA reads TGTGCCAGCAGCCCCACCGGAGGTCTAGAGACCCAGTACTTC. Residues: CASSPTGGLETQYF.

The chain is built from TRBV7-6 and TRBJ2-7; TRBD2 is a possible D gene (6 bases). V shed 1 base and J shed 0 bases, with 13 bases lying between them. Germline V CDR1 and CDR2: SGHVS, FNYEAQ. The CDR3 is 16 amino acids. CDR3 in DNA: TGTGCCAGCAGCTTAGGTTGGGACTCAAGCTCCTACGAGCAGTACTTC. Its translation: CASSLGWDSSSYEQYF.

J is TRBJ2-1 and V is TRBV9; TRBD2 agrees at 10 bases. Germline loops: CDR1 SGDLS, CDR2 YYNGEE. With 6 bases clipped from V and 7 bases from J, the junction kept 7 bases outside the gene matches. CDR3 length: 14 amino acids. The CDR3 DNA reads as TGTGCCAGCACCCTAGCGGGAGAAGGGAATGAGCAGTTCTTC. Protein product: CASTLAGEGNEQFF.

This clone was detected only a few times. The rearrangement joins TRBV6-5 to TRBJ2-5; 7 bases line up with TRBD2. The CDR3 extends over 14 amino acids. Germline V lookup: CDR1 MNHEY, CDR2 SVGAGI. Germline trimming cut 6 bases from V and 3 bases from J; bases unmatched to any gene: 7. The CDR3 DNA reads as TGTGCCAGCAGCCCCGCGGGAGTAGAAGAGACCCAGTACTTC. This encodes CASSPAGVEETQYF.

This clone came up a few times. The genes are TRBV4-3 and TRBJ2-1; 7 bases map to TRBD2. V was clipped by 1 base and J by 7 bases; unmatched bases: 13. This CDR3 is 17 amino acids long. CDR1 LGHNA and CDR2 YSLEER come from the germline V gene. Here the CDR3 reads CASSQVRGRETWNEQFF. The CDR3 DNA reads as TGCGCCAGCAGCCAAGTTCGTGGGAGGGAGACTTGGAATGAGCAGTTCTTC.

J is TRBJ2-3 and V is TRBV2, with 8 bases identical to TRBD1. This CDR3 region has 15 residues. Germline CDR1 and CDR2: SNHLY and FYNNEI. The J segment lost 2 bases and the V segment lost 3 bases, leaving 4 bases of the junction unmatched. The CDR3 DNA sequence: TGTGCCAGCAGTGACAGGGGGCTGTACACAGATACGCAGTATTTT. It specifies CASSDRGLYTDTQYF.

The genes are TRBV4-2 and TRBJ1-1; TRBD1 is a possible D gene (6 bases). The CDR3 has 12 amino acids. Germline V lookup: CDR1 LGHNA, CDR2 YNFKEQ. Trimming shortened V by 3 bases and J by 12 bases, and 14 bases separated the two germline ends. This CDR3 is CASSHAQGLPFF. The CDR3 nucleotides are TGTGCCAGCAGCCACGCACAGGGTTTACCTTTCTTT.